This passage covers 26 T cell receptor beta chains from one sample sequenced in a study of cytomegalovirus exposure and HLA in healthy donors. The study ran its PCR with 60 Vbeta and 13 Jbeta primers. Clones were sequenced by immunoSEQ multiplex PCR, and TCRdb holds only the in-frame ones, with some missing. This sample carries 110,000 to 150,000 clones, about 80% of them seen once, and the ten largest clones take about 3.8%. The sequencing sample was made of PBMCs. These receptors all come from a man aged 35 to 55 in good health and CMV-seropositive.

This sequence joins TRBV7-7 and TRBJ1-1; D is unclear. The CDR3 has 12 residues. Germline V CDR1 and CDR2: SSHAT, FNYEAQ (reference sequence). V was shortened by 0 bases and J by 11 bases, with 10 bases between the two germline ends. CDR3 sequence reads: CASSLAGELAFF. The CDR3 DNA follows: TGTGCCAGCAGCTTAGCCGGGGAGTTGGCTTTCTTT.

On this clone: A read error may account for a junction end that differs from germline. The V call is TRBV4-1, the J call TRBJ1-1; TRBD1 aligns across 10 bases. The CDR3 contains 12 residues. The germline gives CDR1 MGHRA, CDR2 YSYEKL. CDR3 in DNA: TGCGCCAGCAGCCAAGGGACAGGGGGTTGTCTTTTT. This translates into CASSQGTGGCLF.

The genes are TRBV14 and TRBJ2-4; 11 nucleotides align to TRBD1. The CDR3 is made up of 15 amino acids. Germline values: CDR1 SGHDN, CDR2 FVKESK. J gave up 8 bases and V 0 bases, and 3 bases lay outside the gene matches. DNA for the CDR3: TGTGCCAGCAGCCAAGAGGGACAGGGGGGATACATTCAGTACTTC. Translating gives CASSQEGQGGYIQYF. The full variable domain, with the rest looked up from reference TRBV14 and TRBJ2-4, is EAGVTQFPSHSVIEKGQTVTLRCDPISGHDNLYWYRRVMGKEIKFLLHFVKESKQDESGMPNNRFLAERTGGTYSTLKVQPAELEDSGVYFCASSQEGQGGYIQYFGAGTRLSVL.

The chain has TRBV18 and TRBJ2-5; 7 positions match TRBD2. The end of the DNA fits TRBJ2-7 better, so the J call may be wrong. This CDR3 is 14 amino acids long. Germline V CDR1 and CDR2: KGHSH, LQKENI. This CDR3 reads CASSPGRATYEQYF. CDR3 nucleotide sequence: TGTGCCAGCTCACCGGGGAGGGCGACCTACGAGCAGTACTTC.

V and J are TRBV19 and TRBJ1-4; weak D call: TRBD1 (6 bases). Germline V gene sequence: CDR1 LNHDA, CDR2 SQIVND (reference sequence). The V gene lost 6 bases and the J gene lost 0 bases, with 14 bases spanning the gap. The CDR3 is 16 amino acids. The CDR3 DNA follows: TGTGCCAGTAGCCTTCAGGGGCCATCAACTAATGAAAAACTGTTTTTT. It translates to CASSLQGPSTNEKLFF.

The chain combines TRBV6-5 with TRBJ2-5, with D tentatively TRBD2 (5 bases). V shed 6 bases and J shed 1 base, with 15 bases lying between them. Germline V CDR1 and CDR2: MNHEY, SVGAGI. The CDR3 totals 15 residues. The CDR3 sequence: CASRRGPVRQETQYF. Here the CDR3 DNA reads TGTGCCAGCAGACGCGGGCCAGTTCGCCAAGAGACCCAGTACTTC.

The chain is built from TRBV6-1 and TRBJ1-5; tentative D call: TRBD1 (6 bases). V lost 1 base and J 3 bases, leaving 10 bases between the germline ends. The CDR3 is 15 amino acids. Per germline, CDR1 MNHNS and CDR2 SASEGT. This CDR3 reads CASSEERTANQPQHF. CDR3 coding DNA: TGTGCCAGCAGTGAAGAAAGGACAGCCAATCAGCCCCAGCATTTT.

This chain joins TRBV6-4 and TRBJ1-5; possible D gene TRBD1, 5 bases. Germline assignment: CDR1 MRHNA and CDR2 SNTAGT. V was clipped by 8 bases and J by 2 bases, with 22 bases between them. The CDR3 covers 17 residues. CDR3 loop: CASSPWQGGDGNQPQHF. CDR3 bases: TGTGCCAGCTCCCCTTGGCAGGGAGGTGATGGCAATCAGCCCCAGCATTTT.

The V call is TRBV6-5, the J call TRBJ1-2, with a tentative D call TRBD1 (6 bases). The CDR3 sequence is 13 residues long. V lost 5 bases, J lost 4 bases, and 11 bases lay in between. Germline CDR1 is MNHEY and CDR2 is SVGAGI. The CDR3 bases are TGTGCCAGCAGTACCGGACAGACCTATGGCTACACCTTC. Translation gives CASSTGQTYGYTF.

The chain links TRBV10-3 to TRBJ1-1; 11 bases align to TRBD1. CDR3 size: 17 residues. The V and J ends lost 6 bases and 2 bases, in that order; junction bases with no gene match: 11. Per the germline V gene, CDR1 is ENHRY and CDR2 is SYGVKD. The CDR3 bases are TGTGCCATCAGAGCCCCCGGGACAGGGGGGGTCAACACTGAAGCTTTCTTT. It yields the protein CAIRAPGTGGVNTEAFF.

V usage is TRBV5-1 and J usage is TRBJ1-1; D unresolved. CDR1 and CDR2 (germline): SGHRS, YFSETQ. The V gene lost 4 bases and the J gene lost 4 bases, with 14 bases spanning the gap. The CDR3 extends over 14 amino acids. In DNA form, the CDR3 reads TGCGCCAGCAGCCCCCCCGACCGGAGCACTGAAGCTTTCTTT. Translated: CASSPPDRSTEAFF. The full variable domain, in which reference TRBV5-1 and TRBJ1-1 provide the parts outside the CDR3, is KAGVTQTPRYLIKTRGQQVTLSCSPISGHRSVSWYQQTPGQGLQFLFEYFSETQRNKGNFPGRFSGRQFSNSRSEMNVSTLELGDSALYLCASSPPDRSTEAFFGQGTRLTVV.

CDR3 region: CASSGGTDLHYGYTF. The CDR3 coding sequence is TGTGCCAGCAGCGGAGGGACAGACTTACACTATGGCTACACCTTC. This sequence joins TRBV9 and TRBJ1-2; 7 bases match TRBD1. Trimming at V came to 3 bases and at J to 3 bases, leaving 8 bases not matched to a gene. Germline V lookup: CDR1 SGDLS, CDR2 YYNGEE. This CDR3 is built from 15 residues.

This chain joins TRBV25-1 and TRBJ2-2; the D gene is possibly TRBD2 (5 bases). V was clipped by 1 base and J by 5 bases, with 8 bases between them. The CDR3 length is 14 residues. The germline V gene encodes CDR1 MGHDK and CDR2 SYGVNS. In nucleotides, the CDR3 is TGTGCCAGCAGTGAATGGGGAGATACCGGGGAGCTGTTTTTT. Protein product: CASSEWGDTGELFF.

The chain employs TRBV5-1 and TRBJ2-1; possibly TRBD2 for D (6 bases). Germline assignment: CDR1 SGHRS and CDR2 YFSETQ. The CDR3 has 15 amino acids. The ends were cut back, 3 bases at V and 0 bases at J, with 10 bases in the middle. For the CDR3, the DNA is TGCGCCAGCAGCTCCCAGGGAGGCTCCTACAATGAGCAGTTCTTC. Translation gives CASSSQGGSYNEQFF.

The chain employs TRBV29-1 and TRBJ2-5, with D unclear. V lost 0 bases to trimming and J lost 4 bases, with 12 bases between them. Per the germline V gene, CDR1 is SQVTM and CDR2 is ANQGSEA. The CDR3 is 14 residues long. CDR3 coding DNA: TGCAGCGTTGAAGAACCCTCGCGCCGAGAGACCCAGTACTTC. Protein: CSVEEPSRRETQYF.

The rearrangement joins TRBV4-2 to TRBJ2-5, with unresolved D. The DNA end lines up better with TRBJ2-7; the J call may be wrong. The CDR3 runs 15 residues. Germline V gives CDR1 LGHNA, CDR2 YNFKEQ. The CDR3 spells CASSQEGSPTYEQYF. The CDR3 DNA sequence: TGTGCCAGCAGCCAAGAGGGCAGCCCCACCTACGAGCAGTACTTC.

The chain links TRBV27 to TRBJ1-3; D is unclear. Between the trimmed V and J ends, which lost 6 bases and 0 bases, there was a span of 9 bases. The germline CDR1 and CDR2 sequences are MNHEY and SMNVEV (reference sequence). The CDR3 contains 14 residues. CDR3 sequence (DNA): TGTGCCAGCAGGGGAGCCCGCTCTGGAAACACCATATATTTT. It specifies CASRGARSGNTIYF.

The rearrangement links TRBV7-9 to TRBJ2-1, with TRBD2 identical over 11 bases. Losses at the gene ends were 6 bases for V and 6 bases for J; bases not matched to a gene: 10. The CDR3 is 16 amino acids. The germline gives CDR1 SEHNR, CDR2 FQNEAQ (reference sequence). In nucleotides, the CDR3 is TGTGCCAGCAGTCCAAAGACTAGCGGGGCTACCAATGAGCAGTTCTTC. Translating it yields CASSPKTSGATNEQFF.

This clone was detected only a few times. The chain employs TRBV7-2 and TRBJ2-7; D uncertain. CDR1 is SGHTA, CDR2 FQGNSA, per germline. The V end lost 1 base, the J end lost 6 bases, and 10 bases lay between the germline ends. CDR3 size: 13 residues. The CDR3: CASSLEAEIEQYF. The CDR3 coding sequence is TGTGCCAGCAGCTTAGAAGCCGAGATCGAGCAGTACTTC.

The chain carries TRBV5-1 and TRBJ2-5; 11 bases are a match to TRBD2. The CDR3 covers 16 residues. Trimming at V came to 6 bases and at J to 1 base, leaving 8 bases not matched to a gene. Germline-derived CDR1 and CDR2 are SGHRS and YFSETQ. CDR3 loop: CASTKRLAGIQETQYF. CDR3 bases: TGCGCCAGCACCAAACGACTAGCGGGGATCCAAGAGACCCAGTACTTC.

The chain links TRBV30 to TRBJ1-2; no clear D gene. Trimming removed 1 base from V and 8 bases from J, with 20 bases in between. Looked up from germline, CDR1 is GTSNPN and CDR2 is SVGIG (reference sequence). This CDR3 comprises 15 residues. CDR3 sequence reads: CAWSGPVRQLKGYTF. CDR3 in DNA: TGTGCCTGGAGTGGCCCCGTGAGGCAACTTAAGGGCTACACCTTC. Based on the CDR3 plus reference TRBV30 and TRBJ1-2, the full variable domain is SQTIHQWPATLVQPVGSPLSLECTVEGTSNPNLYWYRQAAGRGLQLLFYSVGIGQISSEVPQNLSASRPQDRQFILSSKKLLLSDSGFYLCAWSGPVRQLKGYTFGSGTRLTVV.

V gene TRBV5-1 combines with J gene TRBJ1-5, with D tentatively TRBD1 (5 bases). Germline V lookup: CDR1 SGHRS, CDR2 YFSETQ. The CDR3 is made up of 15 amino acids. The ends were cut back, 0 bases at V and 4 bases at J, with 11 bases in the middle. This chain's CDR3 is CASSLEGVRNQPQHF. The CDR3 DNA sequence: TGCGCCAGCAGCTTGGAAGGGGTGAGAAATCAGCCCCAGCATTTT.

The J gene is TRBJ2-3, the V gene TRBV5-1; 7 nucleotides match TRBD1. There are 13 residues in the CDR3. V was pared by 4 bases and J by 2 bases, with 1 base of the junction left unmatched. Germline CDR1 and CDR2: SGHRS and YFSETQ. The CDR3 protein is CASSGQVTDTQYF. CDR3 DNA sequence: TGCGCCAGCAGCGGACAGGTCACAGATACGCAGTATTTT.

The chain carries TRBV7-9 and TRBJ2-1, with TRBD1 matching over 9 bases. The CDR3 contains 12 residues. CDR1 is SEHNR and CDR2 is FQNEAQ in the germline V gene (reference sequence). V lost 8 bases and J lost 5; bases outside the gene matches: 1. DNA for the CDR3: TGTGCCAGCGGACAGGGGAACAATGAGCAGTTCTTC. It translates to CASGQGNNEQFF. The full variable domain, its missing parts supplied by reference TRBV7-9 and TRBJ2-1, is DTGVSQNPRHKITKRGQNVTFRCDPISEHNRLYWYRQTLGQGPEFLTYFQNEAQLEKSRLLSDRFSAERPKGSFSTLEIQRTEQGDSAMYLCASGQGNNEQFFGPGTRLTVL.

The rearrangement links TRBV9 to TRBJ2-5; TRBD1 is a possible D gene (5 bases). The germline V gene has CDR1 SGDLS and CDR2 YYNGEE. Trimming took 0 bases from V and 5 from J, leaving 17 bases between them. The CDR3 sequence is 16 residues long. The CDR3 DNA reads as TGTGCCAGCAGCGTAGGTGGGCAGGGTCCGGTTGAGACCCAGTACTTC. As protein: CASSVGGQGPVETQYF.

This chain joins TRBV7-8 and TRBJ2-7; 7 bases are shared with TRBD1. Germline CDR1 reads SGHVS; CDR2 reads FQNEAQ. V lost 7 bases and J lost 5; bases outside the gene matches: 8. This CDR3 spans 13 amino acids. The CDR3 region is CASNQGDSHEQYF. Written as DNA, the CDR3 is TGTGCCAGCAACCAAGGGGACAGCCACGAGCAGTACTTC.